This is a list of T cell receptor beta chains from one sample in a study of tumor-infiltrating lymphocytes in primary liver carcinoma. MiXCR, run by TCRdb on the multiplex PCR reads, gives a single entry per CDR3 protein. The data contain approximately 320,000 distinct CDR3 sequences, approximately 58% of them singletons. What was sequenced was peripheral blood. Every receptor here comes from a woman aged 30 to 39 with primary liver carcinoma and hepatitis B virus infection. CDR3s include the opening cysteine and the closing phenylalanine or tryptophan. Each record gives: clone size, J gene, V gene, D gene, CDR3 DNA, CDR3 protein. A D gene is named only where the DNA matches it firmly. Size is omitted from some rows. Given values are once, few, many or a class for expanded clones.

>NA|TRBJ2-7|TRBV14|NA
TGTGCCAGCAGCCAAGTTAGCTCCTACGAGCAGTACTTC
CASSQVSSYEQYF
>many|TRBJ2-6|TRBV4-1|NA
TGCGCCAGCAGCCAGGGACTTATCTCGTACTCTGGGGCCAACGTCCTGACTTTC
CASSQGLISYSGANVLTF
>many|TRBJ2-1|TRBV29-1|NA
TGCAGCGTTGTTCAGGGAAATGAGCAGTTCTTC
CSVVQGNEQFF
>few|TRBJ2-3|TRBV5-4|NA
TGTGCCAGCAGCTTGGATACAGGGACAGATACGCAGTATTTT
CASSLDTGTDTQYF
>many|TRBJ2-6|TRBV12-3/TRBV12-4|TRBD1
TGTGCCAGCAGCCCTGGACAGGGGGGACCTGGGGCCAACGTCCTGACTTTC
CASSPGQGGPGANVLTF
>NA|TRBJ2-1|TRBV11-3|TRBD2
TGTGCCAGCAGCCAATTGGGATTAGCGGGAGACAATCAGCAGTTCTTC
CASSQLGLAGDNQQFF
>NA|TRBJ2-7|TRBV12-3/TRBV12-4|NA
TGTGCCAGCAGTTTGCTGACTTCATCTTACGAGCAGTACTTC
CASSLLTSSYEQYF
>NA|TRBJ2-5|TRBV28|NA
TGTGTCAGCAGTCCCCGCGGGACAGTTGAAGAGACTCCGTACTTC
CVSSPRGTVEETPYF
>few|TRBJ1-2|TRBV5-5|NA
TGTGCCAGCAGCTCGCAACCCGGGTTAGGGGCTTTTGGCTACACCTTC
CASSSQPGLGAFGYTF
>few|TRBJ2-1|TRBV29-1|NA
TGCAACGTAGATCAGAATGAGCAGTTCTTC
CNVDQNEQFF
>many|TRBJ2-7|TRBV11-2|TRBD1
TGTGCCAGCAGCTGGGACAGGGGGCACGAGCAGTACTTC
CASSWDRGHEQYF
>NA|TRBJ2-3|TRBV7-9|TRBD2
TGTGCCAGCTTTCTAGCGGGAGTGACAGATACGCAGTATTTT
CASFLAGVTDTQYF
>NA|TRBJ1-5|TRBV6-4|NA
TGTGCCAGCAGACAGGGACGGACGGGCCTTGATCAGCCCCAGCATTTT
CASRQGRTGLDQPQHF
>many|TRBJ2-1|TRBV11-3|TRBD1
TGTGCCAGCAGCTTAGATGAGAGACAGGGGTTCTTC
CASSLDERQGFF
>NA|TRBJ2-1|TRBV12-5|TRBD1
TGTGCTGGCGCCGGGACAGGGGGCTCGAAAGAACGTTCCCATGAGCAGTTCTTC
CAGAGTGGSKERSHEQFF
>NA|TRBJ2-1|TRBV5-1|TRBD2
TGCGCCAGCAGCTTGTGGCTAGCGGGCGGAAGCTCCTACAATGAGCAGTTCTTC
CASSLWLAGGSSYNEQFF
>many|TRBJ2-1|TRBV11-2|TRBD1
TGTGCCAGCAAGGACCCACAGGGGGCGAGGAGCTCCTACAATGAGCAGTTCTTC
CASKDPQGARSSYNEQFF
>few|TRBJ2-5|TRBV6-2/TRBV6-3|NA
TGTGCCAGCAGTCCAAGGCGGGTGGTCGAGACCCAGTACTTC
CASSPRRVVETQYF
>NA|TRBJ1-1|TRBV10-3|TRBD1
TGTGCCATCTCCCAGGACAGGGATACTGAAGCTTTCTTT
CAISQDRDTEAFF
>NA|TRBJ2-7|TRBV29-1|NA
TGCAGCGCCCGGGACAACACCAACGAGCAGTACTTC
CSARDNTNEQYF
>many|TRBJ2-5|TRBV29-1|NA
TGCAGCGTTACGATACCAGGGTTTGTGCAAGAGACCCAGTACTTC
CSVTIPGFVQETQYF
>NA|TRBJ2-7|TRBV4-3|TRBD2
TGCGCCAGCAGCCAACGGATCGGGACTAGCGGGAGTATCAATGAGCAGTACTTC
CASSQRIGTSGSINEQYF
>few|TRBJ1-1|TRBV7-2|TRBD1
TGTGCCAGCAGCACAGGGGGGCCGACTGAAGCTTTCTTT
CASSTGGPTEAFF
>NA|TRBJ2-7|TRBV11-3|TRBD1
TGTGCCAGCAGCTCGACAGGGGAGGACAAGCAGTACTTC
CASSSTGEDKQYF
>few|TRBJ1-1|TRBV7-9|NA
TGTGCCAGCAGCCCCGGGCAGGGTCATACTGAAGCTTTCTTT
CASSPGQGHTEAFF
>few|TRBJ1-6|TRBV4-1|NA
TGCGCCAGCAGCCAGGACGGTTTTAGGTCCAATTCACCCCTCCACTTT
CASSQDGFRSNSPLHF
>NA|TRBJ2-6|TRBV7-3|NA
TGTGCCAGCAGCCGGACGGCAGGATGGCCCTCTGGGGCCAACGTCCTGACTTTC
CASSRTAGWPSGANVLTF
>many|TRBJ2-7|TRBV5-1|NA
TGCGCCAGCAGCCCGGGGGGCCCCGAGCAGTACTTC
CASSPGGPEQYF